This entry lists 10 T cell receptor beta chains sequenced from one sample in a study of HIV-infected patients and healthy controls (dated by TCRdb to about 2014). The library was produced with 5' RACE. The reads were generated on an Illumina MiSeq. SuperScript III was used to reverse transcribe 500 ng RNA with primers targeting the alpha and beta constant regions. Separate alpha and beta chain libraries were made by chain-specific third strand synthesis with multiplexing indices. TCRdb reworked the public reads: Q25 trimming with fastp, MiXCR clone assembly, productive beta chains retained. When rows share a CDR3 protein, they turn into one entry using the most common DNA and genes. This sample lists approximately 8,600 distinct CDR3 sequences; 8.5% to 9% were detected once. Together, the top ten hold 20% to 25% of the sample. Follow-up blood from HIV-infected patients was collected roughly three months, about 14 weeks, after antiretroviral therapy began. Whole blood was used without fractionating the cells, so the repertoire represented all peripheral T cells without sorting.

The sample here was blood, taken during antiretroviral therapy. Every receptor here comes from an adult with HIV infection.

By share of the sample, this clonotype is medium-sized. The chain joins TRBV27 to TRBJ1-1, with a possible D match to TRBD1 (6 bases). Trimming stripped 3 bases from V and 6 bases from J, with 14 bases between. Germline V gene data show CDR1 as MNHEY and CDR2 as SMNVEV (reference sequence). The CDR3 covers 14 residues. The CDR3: CASSFGSGVSEAFF. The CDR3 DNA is TGTGCCAGCAGTTTCGGATCAGGGGTCTCTGAAGCTTTCTTT.

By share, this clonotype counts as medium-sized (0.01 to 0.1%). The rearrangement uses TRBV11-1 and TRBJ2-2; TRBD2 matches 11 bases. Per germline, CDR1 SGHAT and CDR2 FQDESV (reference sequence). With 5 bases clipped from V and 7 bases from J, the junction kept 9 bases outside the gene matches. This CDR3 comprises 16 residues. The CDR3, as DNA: TGTGCCAGCAGCCCCCTCTCCGGGACTAGCGGCGGGGAGCTGTTTTTT. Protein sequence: CASSPLSGTSGGELFF.

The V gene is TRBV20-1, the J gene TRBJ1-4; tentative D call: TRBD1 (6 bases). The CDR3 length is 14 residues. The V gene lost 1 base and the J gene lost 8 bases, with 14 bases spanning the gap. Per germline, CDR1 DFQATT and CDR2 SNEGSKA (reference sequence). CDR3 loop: CSARGGVQGEKLFF. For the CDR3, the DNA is TGCAGTGCTAGAGGAGGTGTACAGGGAGAAAAACTGTTTTTT.

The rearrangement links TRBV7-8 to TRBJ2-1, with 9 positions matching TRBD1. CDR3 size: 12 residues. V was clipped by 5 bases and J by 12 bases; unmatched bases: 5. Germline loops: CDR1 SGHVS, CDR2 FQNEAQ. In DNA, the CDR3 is TGTGCCAGCAGCGCCGGGGACAGGGTGCAGTTCTTC. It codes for CASSAGDRVQFF. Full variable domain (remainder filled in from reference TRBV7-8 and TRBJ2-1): GAGVSQSPRYKVAKRGQDVALRCDPISGHVSLFWYQQALGQGPEFLTYFQNEAQLDKSGLPSDRFFAERPEGSVSTLKIQRTQQEDSAVYLCASSAGDRVQFFGPGTRLTVL.

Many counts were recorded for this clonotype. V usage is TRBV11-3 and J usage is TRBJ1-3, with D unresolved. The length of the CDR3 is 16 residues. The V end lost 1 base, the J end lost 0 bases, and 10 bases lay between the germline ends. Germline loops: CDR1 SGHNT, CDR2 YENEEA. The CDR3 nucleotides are TGTGCCAGCAGCTTAGCGGTCTCCAGCTCTGGAAACACCATATATTTT. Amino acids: CASSLAVSSSGNTIYF. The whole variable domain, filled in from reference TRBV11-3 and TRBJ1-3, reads EAGVVQSPRYKIIEKKQPVAFWCNPISGHNTLYWYLQNLGQGPELLIRYENEEAVDDSQLPKDRFSAERLKGVDSTLKIQPAELGDSAVYLCASSLAVSSSGNTIYFGEGSWLTVV.

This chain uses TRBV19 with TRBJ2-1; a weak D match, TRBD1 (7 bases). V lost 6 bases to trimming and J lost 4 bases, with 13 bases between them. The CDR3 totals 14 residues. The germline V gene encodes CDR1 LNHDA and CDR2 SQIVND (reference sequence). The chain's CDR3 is CASRPTGTYNEQFF. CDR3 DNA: TGTGCCAGTAGGCCGACAGGGACTTACAATGAGCAGTTCTTC.

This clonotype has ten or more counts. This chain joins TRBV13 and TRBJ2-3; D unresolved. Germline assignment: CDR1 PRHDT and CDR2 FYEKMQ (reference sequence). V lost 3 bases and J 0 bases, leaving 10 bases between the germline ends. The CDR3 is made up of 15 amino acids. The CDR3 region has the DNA TGTGCCAGCAGCTTGCGCGGAACTAGCACAGATACGCAGTATTTT. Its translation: CASSLRGTSTDTQYF. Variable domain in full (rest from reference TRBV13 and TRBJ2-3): AAGVIQSPRHLIKEKRETATLKCYPIPRHDTVYWYQQGPGQDPQFLISFYEKMQSDKGSIPDRFSAQQFSDYHSELNMSSLELGDSALYFCASSLRGTSTDTQYFGPGTRLTVL.

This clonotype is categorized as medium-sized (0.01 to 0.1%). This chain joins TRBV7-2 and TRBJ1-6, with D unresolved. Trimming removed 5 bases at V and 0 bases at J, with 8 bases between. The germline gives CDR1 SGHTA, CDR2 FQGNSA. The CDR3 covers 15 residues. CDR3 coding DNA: TGTGCCAGCAGCCCACAGAGCTCCTATAATTCACCCCTCCACTTT. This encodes CASSPQSSYNSPLHF.

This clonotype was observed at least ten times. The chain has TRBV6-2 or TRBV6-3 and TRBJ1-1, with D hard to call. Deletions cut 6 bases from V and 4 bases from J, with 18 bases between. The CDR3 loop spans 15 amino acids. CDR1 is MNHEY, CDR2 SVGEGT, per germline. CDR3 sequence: CASSYTTSRGTEAFF. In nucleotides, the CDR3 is TGTGCCAGCAGCTACACGACCTCGCGGGGCACTGAAGCTTTCTTT.

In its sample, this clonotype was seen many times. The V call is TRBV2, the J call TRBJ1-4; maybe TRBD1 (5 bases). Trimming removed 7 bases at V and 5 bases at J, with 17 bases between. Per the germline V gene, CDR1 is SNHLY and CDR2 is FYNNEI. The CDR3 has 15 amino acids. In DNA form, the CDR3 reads TGTGCCAGCACTCGGGGGGGGAGTTGGAATGAAAAACTGTTTTTT. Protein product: CASTRGGSWNEKLFF.